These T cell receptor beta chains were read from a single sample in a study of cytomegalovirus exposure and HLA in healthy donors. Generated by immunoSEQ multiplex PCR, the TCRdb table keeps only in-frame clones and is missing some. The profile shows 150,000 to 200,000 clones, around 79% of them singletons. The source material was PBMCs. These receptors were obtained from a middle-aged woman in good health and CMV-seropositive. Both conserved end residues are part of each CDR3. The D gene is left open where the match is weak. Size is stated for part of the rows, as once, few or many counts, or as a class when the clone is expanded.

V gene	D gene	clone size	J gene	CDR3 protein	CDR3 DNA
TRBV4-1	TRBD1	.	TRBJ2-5	CASSQPGQGGETQYF	TGCGCCAGCAGCCAGCCGGGACAGGGAGGGGAGACCCAGTACTTC
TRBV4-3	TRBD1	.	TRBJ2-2	CARETGKYGELFF	TGCGCCAGGGAGACAGGGAAGTATGGGGAGCTGTTTTTT
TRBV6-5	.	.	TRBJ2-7	CASSYSIATGYYEQYF	TGTGCCAGCAGTTACTCGATCGCAACGGGATACTACGAGCAGTACTTC
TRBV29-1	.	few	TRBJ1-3	CSVGGVGNTIYF	TGCAGCGTTGGGGGCGTCGGAAACACCATATATTTT
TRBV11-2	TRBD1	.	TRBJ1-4	CASRSQGAGNEKLFF	TGTGCCAGCAGATCGCAGGGGGCTGGTAATGAAAAACTGTTTTTT
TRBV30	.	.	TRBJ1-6	CAWRRGGSPLHF	TGTGCCTGGAGGAGGGGGGGTTCACCCCTCCACTTT
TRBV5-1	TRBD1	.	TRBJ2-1	CASSFRDSTYNEQFF	TGCGCCAGCAGTTTCCGGGACAGTACCTACAATGAGCAGTTCTTC
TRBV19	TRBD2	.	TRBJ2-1	CASSPSSGGTYNEQFF	TGTGCCAGTAGTCCTTCTAGCGGGGGGACTTACAATGAGCAGTTCTTC
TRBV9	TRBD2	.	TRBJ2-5	CASSVNPLGVAGQETQYF	TGTGCCAGCAGCGTAAACCCCCTTGGGGTAGCGGGACAAGAGACCCAGTACTTC
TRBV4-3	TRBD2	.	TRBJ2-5	CASSQDAAGGETQYF	TGCGCCAGCAGCCAAGATGCCGCGGGGGGAGAGACCCAGTACTTC
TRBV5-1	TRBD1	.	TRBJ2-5	CASSLAGTGQQETQYF	TGCGCCAGCAGCTTGGCCGGGACAGGCCAACAAGAGACCCAGTACTTC
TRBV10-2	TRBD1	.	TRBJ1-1	CASRDLGQALNTEAFF	TGCGCCAGCAGAGACCTAGGACAGGCGTTGAACACTGAAGCTTTCTTT
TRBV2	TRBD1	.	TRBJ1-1	CASSEQGDVNTEAFF	TGTGCCAGCAGTGAACAGGGGGACGTGAACACTGAAGCTTTCTTT
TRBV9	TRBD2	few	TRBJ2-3	CASSVGPDGRAQYF	TGTGCCAGCAGCGTAGGTCCGGATGGGAGGGCGCAGTATTTT
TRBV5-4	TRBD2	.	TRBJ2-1	CASSHGGAYNEQFF	TGTGCCAGCAGCCACGGGGGGGCCTACAATGAGCAGTTCTTC
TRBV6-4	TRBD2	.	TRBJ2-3	CASSAGASGGIGTDTQYF	TGTGCCAGCAGCGCCGGGGCTAGCGGGGGTATCGGGACAGATACGCAGTATTTT
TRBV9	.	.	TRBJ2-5	CASSVSAFAETQYF	TGTGCCAGCAGCGTAAGTGCGTTCGCGGAGACCCAGTACTTC
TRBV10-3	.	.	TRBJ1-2	CAISDRNLYGYTF	TGTGCCATCAGTGACAGGAACCTCTATGGCTACACCTTC
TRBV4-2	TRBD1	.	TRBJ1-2	CASSQDGQGGGYTF	TGTGCCAGCAGCCAAGACGGACAGGGAGGAGGCTACACCTTC
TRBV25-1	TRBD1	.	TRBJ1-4	CASSEYPDRANEKLFF	TGTGCCAGCAGTGAATATCCGGACAGGGCGAATGAAAAACTGTTTTTT
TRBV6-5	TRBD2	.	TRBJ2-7	CASSRVGGIEQYF	TGTGCCAGCAGCCGCGTGGGGGGGATCGAGCAGTACTTC
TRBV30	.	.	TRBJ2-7	CAWSVWTESYEQYF	TGTGCCTGGAGTGTCTGGACAGAAAGCTACGAGCAGTACTTC
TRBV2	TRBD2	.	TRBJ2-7	CASNRGRDLEQYF	TGTGCCAGCAATCGCGGGAGGGACCTAGAGCAGTACTTC
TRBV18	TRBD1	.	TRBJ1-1	CASSPSTGTEAFF	TGTGCCAGCTCACCCTCGACAGGGACTGAAGCTTTCTTT
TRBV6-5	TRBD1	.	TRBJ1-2	CASRTRDRGAMGYTF	TGTGCCAGCAGGACCCGGGACAGGGGAGCTATGGGCTACACCTTC
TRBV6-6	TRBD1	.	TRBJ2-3	CASLDRAGTDTQYF	TGTGCCAGCCTCGACAGGGCGGGCACAGATACGCAGTATTTT
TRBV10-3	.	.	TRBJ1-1	CAISESKGKDTEAFF	TGTGCCATCAGTGAGTCGAAGGGGAAGGACACTGAAGCTTTCTTT
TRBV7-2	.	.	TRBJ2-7	CASSLEWSGDEQYF	TGTGCCAGCAGCTTAGAATGGTCGGGAGACGAGCAGTACTTC
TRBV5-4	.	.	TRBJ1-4	CASSLGGRDDEKLFF	TGTGCCAGCAGCTTGGGCGGCAGGGATGATGAAAAACTGTTTTTT
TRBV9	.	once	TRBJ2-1	CASSAPPGTVGLSNSYNEQFF	TGTGCCAGCAGCGCTCCCCCCGGGACTGTAGGGCTAAGTAACTCCTACAATGAGCAGTTCTTC
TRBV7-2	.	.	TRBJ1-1	CASSRRQGWTEAFF	TGTGCCAGCAGCCGAAGGCAGGGATGGACTGAAGCTTTCTTT
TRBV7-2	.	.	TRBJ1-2	CASKPRQGGGYTF	TGTGCCAGCAAACCCCGGCAGGGTGGTGGCTACACCTTC
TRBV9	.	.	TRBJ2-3	CASSYWGRITDTQYF	TGTGCCAGCAGCTACTGGGGGCGGATCACAGATACGCAGTATTTT
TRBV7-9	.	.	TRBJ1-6	CASSFLQGEEGSPLHF	TGTGCCAGCAGCTTTTTACAGGGTGAAGAGGGTTCACCCCTCCACTTT
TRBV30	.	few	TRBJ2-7	CAWSPQGYEQYF	TGTGCCTGGAGTCCACAGGGTTACGAGCAGTACTTC
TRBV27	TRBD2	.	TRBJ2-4	CASRRGLAGGGNIQYF	TGTGCCAGCAGACGGGGACTAGCGGGAGGGGGAAACATTCAGTACTTC
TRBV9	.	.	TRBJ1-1	CASSVGGGGNTEAFF	TGTGCCAGCAGCGTCGGGGGGGGTGGGAACACTGAAGCTTTCTTT
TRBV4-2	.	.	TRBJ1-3	CASSQATGYGNTIYF	TGTGCCAGCAGCCAAGCAACGGGGTACGGAAACACCATATATTTT
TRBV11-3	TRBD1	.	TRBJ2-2	CASSKATGVLSGELFF	TGTGCCAGCAGCAAAGCGACAGGGGTTTTATCCGGGGAGCTGTTTTTT
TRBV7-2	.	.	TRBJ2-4	CASSLTTSVKNIQYF	TGTGCCAGCAGCTTAACTACTTCCGTCAAAAACATTCAGTACTTC
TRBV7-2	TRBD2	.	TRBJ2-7	CASSSGLAGAEQYF	TGTGCCAGCAGCTCGGGACTAGCGGGAGCCGAGCAGTACTTC
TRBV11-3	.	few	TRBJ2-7	CASSSLRVYEQYF	TGTGCCAGCAGCTCCTTGAGGGTCTACGAGCAGTACTTC
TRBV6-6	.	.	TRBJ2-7	CASSWGVSEQYF	TGTGCCAGCAGTTGGGGGGTCTCCGAGCAGTACTTC
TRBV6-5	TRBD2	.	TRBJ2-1	CASSSGLAGHYNEQFF	TGTGCCAGCAGTTCAGGGCTAGCGGGGCACTACAATGAGCAGTTCTTC
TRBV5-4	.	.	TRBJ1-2	CASSGGHLDYGYTF	TGTGCCAGCAGCGGGGGACATTTGGATTATGGCTACACCTTC
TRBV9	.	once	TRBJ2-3	CASSATGAGTDTQYF	TGTGCCAGCAGCGCGACGGGAGCAGGCACAGATACGCAGTATTTT
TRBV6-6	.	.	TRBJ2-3	CASSDVGGLTQYF	TGTGCCAGCAGTGACGTCGGGGGTCTTACGCAGTATTTT
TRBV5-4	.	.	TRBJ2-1	CASSLRQGGNNEQFF	TGTGCCAGCAGCTTAAGGCAGGGGGGTAACAATGAGCAGTTCTTC
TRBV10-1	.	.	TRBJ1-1	CASQGIGTEAFF	TGCGCCAGCCAGGGGATCGGGACTGAAGCTTTCTTT
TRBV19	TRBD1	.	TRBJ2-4	CASRSGGNIQYF	TGTGCCAGTAGATCAGGGGGAAACATTCAGTACTTC
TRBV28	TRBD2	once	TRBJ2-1	CASSFTRGGLYGNEQFF	TGTGCCAGCAGTTTTACCCGGGGGGGCCTCTACGGGAATGAGCAGTTCTTC
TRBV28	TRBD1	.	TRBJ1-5	CASTSPGQGDNQPQHF	TGTGCCAGCACCTCGCCGGGACAGGGGGACAATCAGCCCCAGCATTTT